This passage covers 5 T cell receptor beta chains from one sample sequenced in a study of identifying expanded T cells in peripheral blood. Clones were sequenced by immunoSEQ multiplex PCR, and TCRdb holds only the in-frame ones, with some missing. The table lists 97,000 or so clones, approximately 90% of them singletons, with around 14% in the top ten. Sequencing input: blood. The receptors stem from a person aged 18 to 69 in good health.

The rearrangement uses TRBV6-1 and TRBJ1-5; D gene ambiguous. The CDR3 contains 13 residues. Per the germline V gene, CDR1 is MNHNS and CDR2 is SASEGT. Trimming pared 6 bases from V and 4 bases from J, leaving 10 bases between. CDR3 amino acids: CASSPVQNQPQHF. CDR3 in DNA: TGTGCCAGCAGCCCAGTCCAAAATCAGCCCCAGCATTTT.

This chain connects TRBV11-2 to TRBJ2-3, with D perhaps TRBD1 or TRBD2 (5 bases each). The CDR3 totals 13 residues. The ends were cut back, 0 bases at V and 7 bases at J, with 8 bases in the middle. Germline CDR1 and CDR2: SGHAT and FQNNGV. Here the CDR3 reads CASSLDQGHTQYF. The CDR3, as DNA: TGTGCCAGCAGCTTAGATCAGGGACATACGCAGTATTTT.

The gene calls are TRBV29-1 and TRBJ2-3; D remains unclear. V lost 0 bases to trimming and J lost 3 bases, with 19 bases between them. The V gene's germline CDR1 is SQVTM and CDR2 ANQGSEA. The CDR3 contains 17 residues. CDR3 sequence: CSVEDPGQQYGTDTQYF. CDR3 nucleotides: TGCAGCGTTGAAGATCCTGGCCAACAGTACGGGACAGATACGCAGTATTTT.

This chain joins TRBV19 and TRBJ2-5; TRBD1 matches 7 bases. CDR1 and CDR2 from the germline V gene are LNHDA and SQIVND (reference sequence). This CDR3 spans 11 amino acids. V dropped 8 bases and J dropped 5; count of bases not matched to a gene: 2. The CDR3 loop is CASSQGETQYF. The CDR3, as DNA: TGTGCCAGTTCACAGGGGGAGACCCAGTACTTC.

The V call is TRBV5-5, the J call TRBJ2-5, with unresolved D. Trimming took off 0 bases at V and 3 bases at J, with 6 bases between the two ends. The CDR3 is 13 amino acids. CDR1 and CDR2 from the germline V gene are SGHKS and YYEKEE (reference sequence). CDR3 sequence (DNA): TGTGCCAGCAGCTTGGACGGAAAAGAGACCCAGTACTTC. The encoded protein is CASSLDGKETQYF.